Listed below are T cell receptor beta chains from one sample, sequenced in a study of T cells in Graves' hyperthyroidism and ophthalmopathy. TCRdb fed the multiplex PCR reads into MiXCR, producing one record per CDR3 protein. The table shows around 350,000 distinct CDR3 sequences, with 19% occurring only once. Sequencing was performed on blood. All receptors derive from a woman aged 18-29 years with Graves' hyperthyroidism. Each CDR3 is given with its conserved first and last residue. D genes are given only for firm matches. Only part of the rows carry a size: once, few, many, or a class if the clone is expanded.

size	D	V	J	CDR3	DNA
many	NA	TRBV2	TRBJ1-2	CASSEDGGLDGYTF	TGTGCCAGCAGTGAAGATGGGGGGTTGGATGGCTACACCTTC
many	NA	TRBV2	TRBJ1-1	CASTLILNTEAFF	TGTGCCAGCACCCTGATCCTGAACACTGAAGCTTTCTTT
many	TRBD2	TRBV28	TRBJ2-7	CASSSHPPSGRSVDDAQYF	TGTGCCAGCAGTTCACACCCACCCAGCGGGAGGTCAGTGGACGACGCGCAGTACTTC
NA	TRBD2	TRBV5-1	TRBJ2-5	CASSRLAGEETQYF	TGCGCCAGCAGCCGACTAGCGGGGGAAGAGACCCAGTACTTC
NA	NA	TRBV30	TRBJ2-5	CAWGLPEGFQETQYF	TGTGCCTGGGGCCTCCCGGAAGGGTTCCAAGAGACCCAGTACTTC
few	TRBD2	TRBV5-4	TRBJ2-5	CASSILAGGYQETQYF	TGTGCCAGCAGCATCCTGGCGGGGGGGTACCAAGAGACCCAGTACTTC
many	NA	TRBV28	TRBJ1-2	CASSDPRGRTRNYGYTF	TGTGCCAGCAGTGACCCACGGGGGCGAACACGAAACTATGGCTACACCTTC
many	NA	TRBV6-2/TRBV6-3	TRBJ1-2	CASSSRDNYGYTF	TGTGCCAGCAGCTCAAGGGACAATTATGGCTACACCTTC
many	TRBD1	TRBV5-1	TRBJ1-1	CASSPGQGVGAFF	TGCGCCAGCAGCCCCGGACAGGGGGTTGGGGCTTTCTTT
many	TRBD2	TRBV6-1	TRBJ2-5	CASSVAGEKTQYF	TGTGCCAGCAGTGTTGCGGGGGAGAAGACCCAGTACTTC
NA	TRBD1	TRBV28	TRBJ1-1	CASSQWEGATEAFF	TGTGCCAGCAGCCAATGGGAGGGGGCAACTGAAGCTTTCTTT
many	TRBD1	TRBV2	TRBJ1-1	CASRPDRGSGTEAFF	TGTGCCAGCAGGCCTGACAGGGGAAGTGGCACTGAAGCTTTCTTT
NA	TRBD2	TRBV12-3/TRBV12-4	TRBJ2-7	CASRESGDAYEQYF	TGTGCCAGCAGGGAAAGCGGGGACGCCTACGAGCAGTACTTC
many	NA	TRBV5-6	TRBJ2-7	CASSTKSYEQYF	TGTGCCAGCAGCACGAAGAGCTACGAGCAGTACTTC
many	NA	TRBV2	TRBJ2-7	CASSEYPGFGEQYF	TGTGCCAGCAGTGAATATCCAGGGTTCGGCGAGCAGTACTTC
NA	TRBD2	TRBV11-2	TRBJ2-4	CASSLRPSGGQNIKYF	TGTGCCAGCAGCTTAAGGCCCTCGGGAGGGCAAAACATTAAGTACTTC
many	NA	TRBV20-1	TRBJ2-5	CSARGIEGRFQETQYF	TGCAGTGCTAGAGGCATCGAGGGACGGTTCCAAGAGACCCAGTACTTC
NA	NA	TRBV6-1	TRBJ1-5	CASSEDTGRPNQPQHF	TGTGCCAGCAGTGAAGACACAGGACGCCCAAATCAGCCCCAGCATTTT
many	TRBD1	TRBV7-6	TRBJ1-1	CASSSGGGDQAFF	TGTGCCAGCAGCTCAGGGGGGGGGGACCAAGCTTTCTTT
few	TRBD1	TRBV28	TRBJ2-7	CASSSPGQGNNEQYF	TGTGCCAGCAGTTCCCCGGGACAGGGGAACAACGAGCAGTACTTC
many	NA	TRBV9	TRBJ1-3	CASSVGGTPGNTIYF	TGTGCCAGCAGCGTAGGGGGGACTCCTGGAAACACCATATATTTT
many	NA	TRBV6-5	TRBJ2-7	CASSYDRIHEQYF	TGTGCCAGCAGTTATGACAGGATCCACGAGCAGTACTTC
few	TRBD2	TRBV3-1	TRBJ2-2	CASSPTGLAGRSGELFF	TGTGCCAGCAGCCCAACCGGACTAGCGGGGAGGTCCGGGGAGCTGTTTTTT
many	NA	TRBV14	TRBJ1-1	CASSQRPLNTEAFF	TGTGCCAGCAGCCAGCGGCCTCTGAACACTGAAGCTTTCTTT
many	NA	TRBV12-3/TRBV12-4	TRBJ1-2	CASSSPGNYGYTF	TGTGCCAGCAGTTCGCCAGGGAACTATGGCTACACCTTC
NA	TRBD1	TRBV14	TRBJ2-5	CASSLLGTGDQETQYF	TGTGCCAGCAGCCTACTCGGGACAGGGGATCAAGAGACCCAGTACTTC
many	NA	TRBV9	TRBJ1-2	CASSKPGGGNYGYTF	TGTGCCAGCAGCAAGCCTGGGGGGGGGAACTATGGCTACACCTTC
once	NA	TRBV12-3/TRBV12-4	TRBJ1-1	CASWGSIRNTEAFF	TGTGCCAGCTGGGGGAGCATACGGAACACTGAAGCTTTCTTT
many	NA	TRBV4-2	TRBJ2-7	CASIQIYEQYF	TGTGCCAGCATCCAAATCTACGAGCAGTACTTC
many	NA	TRBV20-1	TRBJ2-5	CSARPGEETQYF	TGCAGTGCTAGACCGGGGGAAGAGACCCAGTACTTC
many	NA	TRBV12-3/TRBV12-4	TRBJ2-5	CASRDSAEETQYF	TGTGCCAGCAGAGACTCCGCCGAAGAGACCCAGTACTTC
NA	NA	TRBV6-5	TRBJ1-1	CASSSDRSVMNTEAFF	TGTGCCAGCAGTTCCGACAGGTCCGTTATGAACACTGAAGCTTTCTTT
many	NA	TRBV20-1	TRBJ1-1	CSARDWGFAEAFF	TGCAGTGCTAGAGATTGGGGTTTTGCTGAAGCTTTCTTT